The 3 T cell receptor beta chains reported below all come from one sample, sequenced in a study of neurological immune-mediated disorders. Time point meaning: longitudinal time-point 2. One entry per CDR3 protein results from TCRdb running MiXCR on the 5' RACE reads. In the table there are over 75,000 distinct CDR3 sequences, about 5.6% of which are singletons. Sample: PBMCs. The receptors were sampled from a woman in her sixties or seventies with multiple sclerosis.

This clonotype was detected ten times or more. The CDR3 is CASSEGGQGDTQYF. DNA of the CDR3: TGCGCCAGCAGTGAGGGCGGACAGGGAGATACGCAGTATTTT. V and J are TRBV10-1 and TRBJ2-3, with 8 positions matching TRBD1. Unmatched junction bases numbered 3, after V lost 2 bases and J lost 5 bases. Looked up from germline, CDR1 is WNHNN and CDR2 is SYGVQD (reference sequence). This CDR3 region has 14 residues.

This clonotype was counted at least ten times. V gene TRBV5-5 combines with J gene TRBJ1-5; no clear D gene. This CDR3 contains 14 residues. Germline V gives CDR1 SGHKS, CDR2 YYEKEE (reference sequence). V lost 1 base, J lost 7 bases, and 12 bases lay in between. The CDR3 loop is CASSLNYGQQPQHF. As DNA, the CDR3 is TGTGCCAGCAGCTTGAATTACGGGCAGCAGCCCCAGCATTTT. Based on the CDR3 plus reference TRBV5-5 and TRBJ1-5, the full variable domain is DAGVTQSPTHLIKTRGQQVTLRCSPISGHKSVSWYQQVLGQGPQFIFQYYEKEERGRGNFPDRFSARQFPNYSSELNVNALLLGDSALYLCASSLNYGQQPQHFGDGTRLSIL.

This clonotype was observed many times. V and J are TRBV5-4 and TRBJ1-1; 9 bases agree with TRBD1. In germline, CDR1 is SGHNT, CDR2 YYREEE (reference sequence). This CDR3 comprises 18 residues. V gave up 0 bases and J gave up 4 bases; unmatched junction bases: 13. The CDR3: CASSLAALGLTGGTEAFF. CDR3 in DNA: TGTGCCAGCAGCTTGGCCGCGTTGGGCCTGACAGGGGGCACTGAAGCTTTCTTT.